This TCR beta chain was profiled in a study of control samples from healthy donors and cancer patients. CDR3 length equals 17 residues. CDR1 KGHSH and CDR2 LQKENI come from the germline V gene. Trimming left V 2 bases short and J 5 bases short, with 16 bases between. This table comes from immunoSEQ multiplex PCR, and its TCRdb copy is limited to in-frame clones, with some not included. This table has fewer than 500,000 clones, roughly 90% appearing once. Source material: PBMCs. The rearrangement uses TRBV18 and TRBJ1-6, with D unresolved. This TCR was sampled from a man aged 35-49 years with head and neck cancer. CDR3: CASSPYQLQRNNSPLHF. CDR3 DNA: TGTGCCAGCTCACCATATCAGCTCCAACGCAATAATTCACCCCTCCACTTT.